This T cell receptor (beta chain) derives from a study of T cell responses to AZD1222 COVID-19 vaccine. Looking at the study overall: Analysis merged second doses at about 4 or about 12 weeks.

With regard to this clone: Its target is not known.

Study-level findings and limits: In the spike-specific TCR repertoire, nearly half reportedly target unmutated variant regions. Dominant CD4 TCR responses targeted spike regions 160-218 and 743-854. Repertoires were obtained only post-peak T cell response.

From germline, CDR1 is SGDLS and CDR2 YYNGEE. The J segment lost 2 bases and the V segment lost 3 bases, leaving 9 bases of the junction unmatched. The CDR3 has 16 residues. Generated by immunoSEQ multiplex PCR, the TCRdb table keeps only in-frame clones and is missing some. The data show more than 140,000 clones, about 90% seen once. V and J are TRBV9 and TRBJ2-7; TRBD1 matches 9 bases. The sequence was obtained from an adult in good health. Source: peripheral blood, taken on day 0 of AZD1222 vaccination. CDR3 DNA sequence: TGTGCCAGCAGCGCCCAAGGGACAGGGCGGACCTACGAGCAGTACTTC. Translating it yields CASSAQGTGRTYEQYF.